This entry lists 30 T cell receptor beta chains sequenced from one sample in a study of cytomegalovirus exposure and HLA in healthy donors (dated 2017 in TCRdb). To prepare the library, the immunoSEQ multiplex PCR assay was applied. For the multiplex PCR, a mixture combining 60 forward primers for TCR Vbeta segments and 13 reverse primers for TCR Jbeta segments was used. The source is immuneACCESS, and TCRdb retained only in-frame sequences with V and J called. Part of the clones is not carried over; for the studies checked, unresolved V genes explain less than half of this, and the remainder is unexplained. The table for this sample shows 90,000 to 150,000 clones. Together, the top ten hold 3.6% of the sample. Material for sequencing was PBMCs. All receptors come from a man aged 18 to 30 in good health and CMV-seronegative.

The chain uses TRBV7-9 and TRBJ1-1; possible D gene TRBD1, 5 bases. Trimming shortened V by 1 base and J by 4 bases, and 13 bases separated the two germline ends. Germline lookup yields CDR1 SEHNR and CDR2 FQNEAQ (reference sequence). The CDR3 sequence is 15 residues long. The DNA of the CDR3 is TGTGCCAGCAGCTTAGAAGGTCGGGGGAGCACTGAAGCTTTCTTT. Its protein is CASSLEGRGSTEAFF.

J is TRBJ2-2 and V is TRBV19; 7 bases agree with TRBD2. The CDR3 runs 17 residues. Germline values: CDR1 LNHDA, CDR2 SQIVND (reference sequence). The junction had 14 bases not matched to a gene; V was cut back by 5 bases and J by 5 bases. CDR3 bases: TGTGCCAGTAGTGGATATGGGAGGGACTCTCTAACCGGGGAGCTGTTTTTT. Its protein is CASSGYGRDSLTGELFF. Drawing the rest from reference TRBV19 and TRBJ2-2, the complete variable domain is DGGITQSPKYLFRKEGQNVTLSCEQNLNHDAMYWYRQDPGQGLRLIYYSQIVNDFQKGDIAEGYSVSREKKESFPLTVTSAQKNPTAFYLCASSGYGRDSLTGELFFGEGSRLTVL.

The chain links TRBV18 to TRBJ2-7, with 7 bases aligning to TRBD1. CDR1 and CDR2 (germline): KGHSH, LQKENI. The CDR3 contains 13 residues. V trimming: 2 bases; J trimming: 5 bases; junction bases outside the gene matches: 3. The CDR3 loop reads CASSPRQGDEQYF. For the CDR3, the DNA is TGTGCCAGCTCACCAAGACAGGGTGACGAGCAGTACTTC.

The chain employs TRBV6-5 and TRBJ2-7; 7 nucleotides match TRBD1. The J segment lost 0 bases and the V segment lost 2 bases, leaving 1 base of the junction unmatched. CDR1 MNHEY and CDR2 SVGAGI come from the germline V gene. This CDR3 region has 14 residues. CDR3 amino acids: CASSYNRGSYEQYF. The CDR3 bases are TGTGCCAGCAGTTACAACAGGGGCTCCTACGAGCAGTACTTC.

Turning to this clone: An end of the junction does not agree with germline; a read error may underlie this. This chain links TRBV19 with TRBJ1-1; no clear D gene. The CDR3 has 16 residues. Per germline, CDR1 LNHDA and CDR2 SQIVND (reference sequence). The CDR3 DNA is TGTGCCAGTAGTCCCGAGGGTAACCGGGTGAACACTGAAGCCTTCTTT. It specifies CASSPEGNRVNTEAFF.

This chain links TRBV30 with TRBJ1-2; 7 bases align to TRBD1. The CDR3 has 12 amino acids. Germline CDR1 GTSNPN, CDR2 SVGIG (reference sequence). The V segment lost 5 bases and the J segment 7 bases; nucleotides outside the gene matches: 7. CDR3 loop: CAWDRDEGGYTF. In DNA, the CDR3 is TGTGCCTGGGACAGGGATGAGGGTGGCTACACCTTC.

V is TRBV7-2 and J is TRBJ1-5; D possibly corresponds to TRBD1 (5 bases). Looked up from germline, CDR1 is SGHTA and CDR2 is FQGNSA. The V gene lost 0 bases and the J gene lost 4 bases, with 16 bases spanning the gap. There are 17 residues in the CDR3. The CDR3 is CASSLAGIGVQNQPQHF. CDR3 bases: TGTGCCAGCAGCTTAGCAGGAATAGGGGTCCAGAATCAGCCCCAGCATTTT.

This sequence joins TRBV6-4 and TRBJ2-3; possibly TRBD1 for D (6 bases). The CDR3 loop spans 15 amino acids. V was pared by 3 bases and J by 0 bases, with 10 bases between. Germline V gives CDR1 MRHNA, CDR2 SNTAGT. CDR3 sequence: CASSEMGASTDTQYF. In DNA form, the CDR3 reads TGTGCCAGCAGTGAAATGGGGGCTAGCACAGATACGCAGTATTTT.

The chain employs TRBV7-2 and TRBJ2-2; 7 positions agree with TRBD2. The CDR3 sequence is 18 residues long. Germline V gene sequence: CDR1 SGHTA, CDR2 FQGNSA. The trim removed 1 base at V and 2 bases at J, leaving 10 bases unmatched. In DNA form, the CDR3 reads TGTGCCAGCAGCTTAGTTTTAGTCGCTAGCGGTAACACCGGGGAGCTGTTTTTT. Translated: CASSLVLVASGNTGELFF.

This sequence joins TRBV9 and TRBJ1-2; D gene unclear. V gave up 5 bases and J gave up 7 bases, with 15 bases separating them. From germline, CDR1 is SGDLS and CDR2 YYNGEE. This CDR3 contains 13 residues. CDR3 nucleotides: TGTGCCAGCAGTTCAATTGTAGCCTTTGGCTACACCTTC. Encoded protein: CASSSIVAFGYTF.

The genes are TRBV5-1 and TRBJ1-1; 8 bases agree with TRBD1. CDR1 is SGHRS, CDR2 YFSETQ, per germline. The CDR3 is made up of 14 amino acids. V gave up 3 bases and J gave up 1 base; unmatched junction bases: 2. CDR3 amino acids: CASSSGTGNTEAFF. The CDR3 DNA follows: TGCGCCAGCAGCTCCGGGACAGGGAACACTGAAGCTTTCTTT.

The gene calls are TRBV7-9 and TRBJ1-2, with TRBD1 identical over 10 bases. J lost 10 bases, V lost 1 base, and 3 bases had no gene match. This CDR3 region has 13 residues. Germline lookup yields CDR1 SEHNR and CDR2 FQNEAQ (reference sequence). CDR3 sequence reads: CASSLDGTGDYTF. The DNA of the CDR3 is TGTGCCAGCAGCTTAGATGGGACAGGGGACTACACCTTC.

The V call is TRBV5-5, the J call TRBJ2-6; TRBD1 aligns across 8 bases. Germline V gene lookup returns CDR1 SGHKS and CDR2 YYEKEE (reference sequence). CDR3 length equals 17 residues. The V and J ends lost 3 bases and 1 base, in that order; junction bases with no gene match: 6. CDR3 amino acids: CASSSIDRGSGANVLTF. CDR3 DNA: TGTGCCAGCAGCTCCATCGACAGGGGATCTGGGGCCAACGTCCTGACTTTC.

The chain carries TRBV4-1 and TRBJ2-7; a possible D gene is TRBD1 (6 bases). The CDR3 runs 13 residues. Per the germline V gene, CDR1 is MGHRA and CDR2 is YSYEKL. V dropped 1 base and J dropped 8 bases, with 12 bases sitting between them. DNA of the CDR3: TGCGCCAGCAGCCAAGGACAGGCTACTAAGCAGTACTTC. This translates into CASSQGQATKQYF.

The chain employs TRBV5-1 and TRBJ2-7; possible D gene TRBD2, 5 bases. V lost 0 bases and J 5 bases, leaving 15 bases between the germline ends. Germline V lookup: CDR1 SGHRS, CDR2 YFSETQ. The CDR3 contains 15 residues. The CDR3 here is CASSLGRDSSHEQYF. The CDR3 bases are TGCGCCAGCAGCTTGGGCCGGGATTCCTCTCACGAGCAGTACTTC.

The chain combines TRBV5-1 with TRBJ1-5, with D possibly matching TRBD1 (5 bases). The V end was cut by 1 base, the J end by 7 bases, with 12 bases between. Germline V gene sequence: CDR1 SGHRS, CDR2 YFSETQ. This CDR3 has 14 amino acids. In nucleotides, the CDR3 is TGCGCCAGCAGCTTGCTGGGGAAGGGGCAGCCCCAGCATTTT. Its translation: CASSLLGKGQPQHF.

The J gene is TRBJ1-5, the V gene TRBV6-4; 9 nucleotides match TRBD1. V gave up 3 bases and J gave up 6 bases; unmatched junction bases: 6. Germline V lookup: CDR1 MRHNA, CDR2 SNTAGT. The CDR3 spans 15 residues. CDR3 bases: TGTGCCAGCAGTGAGACAGGGGGGAAGCTTCAGCCCCAGCATTTT. Translation: CASSETGGKLQPQHF.

The chain couples TRBV5-5 to TRBJ2-7, with no clear D. CDR1 is SGHKS, CDR2 YYEKEE, per germline (reference sequence). Trimming pared 3 bases from V and 0 bases from J, leaving 4 bases between. This CDR3 comprises 12 residues. The CDR3 nucleotides read TGTGCCAGCAGCTCCAGCTCCTACGAGCAGTACTTC. The encoded protein is CASSSSSYEQYF.

The genes are TRBV5-4 and TRBJ2-7; D possibly corresponds to TRBD1 (7 bases). Per the germline V gene, CDR1 is SGHNT and CDR2 is YYREEE (reference sequence). The CDR3 sequence is 16 residues long. Deletions cut 4 bases from V and 6 bases from J, with 23 bases between. The CDR3 spells CASSGQGGLISTEQYF. The CDR3 nucleotides are TGTGCCAGCAGCGGCCAGGGGGGCTTAATATCCACCGAGCAGTACTTC.

The chain links TRBV28 to TRBJ2-2; TRBD1 matches at 11 bases. Germline CDR1 reads MDHEN; CDR2 reads SYDVKM. After removal of 3 bases from V and 7 bases from J, the junction contained 7 bases not matched to a gene. The CDR3 length is 16 residues. For the CDR3, the DNA is TGTGCCAGCAGTTTCCCACGGACAGGGGGCAGCGGGGAGCTGTTTTTT. Its translation is CASSFPRTGGSGELFF.

V usage is TRBV27 and J usage is TRBJ1-5; 9 bases line up with TRBD1. Germline CDR1 and CDR2: MNHEY and SMNVEV (reference sequence). Trimming cost V 6 bases and J 1 base; bases outside gene matches: 10. This CDR3 contains 17 residues. CDR3 sequence (DNA): TGTGCCAGCAGCCTCAGTTTTGGGACAGGGAGCAATCAGCCCCAGCATTTT. It encodes CASSLSFGTGSNQPQHF.

The V gene is TRBV5-1, the J gene TRBJ1-1; a possible D gene is TRBD1 (6 bases). From germline, CDR1 is SGHRS and CDR2 YFSETQ. This CDR3 contains 13 residues. With 3 bases removed from V and 6 bases from J, the gap between germline ends came to 12 bases. The CDR3 DNA follows: TGCGCCAGCAGCTCCTCCAGGGGACCTGAAGCTTTCTTT. Translated: CASSSSRGPEAFF.

The chain recombines TRBV9 with TRBJ1-4, with 9 bases aligning to TRBD1. Germline V gene sequence: CDR1 SGDLS, CDR2 YYNGEE. The CDR3 extends over 15 amino acids. With V trimmed by 3 bases and J by 6 bases, 6 bases remained unmatched. For the CDR3, the DNA is TGTGCCAGCAGCGGCCGACAGGGGGAGTATGAAAAACTGTTTTTT. Translated, it gives CASSGRQGEYEKLFF. Full variable domain (missing parts from reference TRBV9 and TRBJ1-4): DSGVTQTPKHLITATGQRVTLRCSPRSGDLSVYWYQQSLDQGLQFLIQYYNGEERAKGNILERFSAQQFPDLHSELNLSSLELGDSALYFCASSGRQGEYEKLFFGSGTQLSVL.

The chain joins TRBV14 to TRBJ2-1, with D tentatively TRBD2 (6 bases). V lost 4 bases and J 6 bases, leaving 19 bases between the germline ends. CDR1 is SGHDN and CDR2 is FVKESK in the germline V gene. CDR3 length equals 16 residues. The CDR3 nucleotides are TGTGCCAGCAGCCTGCGACGGGGGTACGCTGGCAATGAGCAGTTCTTC. Amino acid sequence: CASSLRRGYAGNEQFF.

J is TRBJ1-6 and V is TRBV5-4, with 10 nucleotides matching TRBD1. The ends lost 6 bases at V and 6 bases at J; junction bases unmatched: 9. Germline CDR1 SGHNT, CDR2 YYREEE (reference sequence). The length of the CDR3 is 16 residues. The CDR3 region is CASNRDRGNSNSPLHF. CDR3 DNA: TGTGCCAGCAACCGGGACAGGGGAAATTCTAATTCACCCCTCCACTTT.

The chain has TRBV5-4 and TRBJ2-7, with 9 bases aligning to TRBD2. This CDR3 has 15 residues. Per germline, CDR1 SGHNT and CDR2 YYREEE (reference sequence). V lost 4 bases to trimming and J lost 1 base; unmatched junction nucleotides: 6. The CDR3: CASSPGTSTSYEQYF. The CDR3 nucleotides are TGTGCCAGCAGCCCCGGGACTAGCACGTCCTACGAGCAGTACTTC.

This chain joins TRBV13 and TRBJ2-2; D may be TRBD2 (5 bases). V gave up 4 bases and J gave up 0 bases, with 12 bases separating them. The CDR3 has 16 residues. Germline CDR1 PRHDT, CDR2 FYEKMQ (reference sequence). CDR3 loop: CASSSGLLPNTGELFF. As DNA, the CDR3 is TGTGCCAGCAGCTCAGGACTCCTACCGAACACCGGGGAGCTGTTTTTT.

The rearrangement uses TRBV2 and TRBJ1-3, with 9 bases that match TRBD1. The CDR3 has 15 residues. CDR1 and CDR2 from the germline V gene are SNHLY and FYNNEI. Losses at the gene ends were 4 bases for V and 4 bases for J; bases not matched to a gene: 5. The CDR3 spells CASSAGQGKGNTIYF. The CDR3 DNA reads as TGTGCCAGCAGTGCTGGACAGGGGAAGGGAAACACCATATATTTT. Drawing the rest from reference TRBV2 and TRBJ1-3, the complete variable domain is EPEVTQTPSHQVTQMGQEVILRCVPISNHLYFYWYRQILGQKVEFLVSFYNNEISEKSEIFDDQFSVERPDGSNFTLKIRSTKLEDSAMYFCASSAGQGKGNTIYFGEGSWLTVV.

The chain joins TRBV13 to TRBJ2-1; D might be TRBD1 (5 bases). The CDR3 runs 15 residues. The V end was cut by 5 bases, the J end by 0 bases, with 11 bases between. CDR1 and CDR2 (germline): PRHDT, FYEKMQ (reference sequence). The CDR3 is CASSKRQNSYNEQFF. DNA of the CDR3: TGTGCCAGCAGCAAAAGACAGAACTCCTACAATGAGCAGTTCTTC. The entire variable domain, with the rest obtained from reference TRBV13 and TRBJ2-1, is as follows: AAGVIQSPRHLIKEKRETATLKCYPIPRHDTVYWYQQGPGQDPQFLISFYEKMQSDKGSIPDRFSAQQFSDYHSELNMSSLELGDSALYFCASSKRQNSYNEQFFGPGTRLTVL.

The CDR3 reads CASSKGQATEAFF. The CDR3, as DNA: TGTGCCAGCAGCAAGGGACAGGCCACTGAAGCTTTCTTT. V usage is TRBV7-9 and J usage is TRBJ1-1; 8 bases match TRBD1. Germline values: CDR1 SEHNR, CDR2 FQNEAQ (reference sequence). J lost 4 bases, V lost 5 bases, and 3 bases had no gene match. The CDR3 runs to 13 residues.